This T cell receptor beta chain was recorded in a study of T cells after yellow fever vaccination. Study-level background: Each low-cell-number fraction was prepared by means of SMART-Seq v4 Ultra Low Input. General observations from the study: Post-booster repertoires again held most primary-vaccination clones (roughly 96% CD4, roughly 88% CD8). In FACS-sorted repertoires, abundant clonotypes from the bulk population could appear as contaminants.

As to this clonotype: The antigen is undetermined.

This CDR3 is 16 amino acids long. Looked up from germline, CDR1 is SGHRS and CDR2 is YFSETQ. V gave up 1 base and J gave up 3 bases; unmatched junction bases: 5. The 5'RACE template-switching step produced TCR cDNA and added a universal primer site and UMIs. TCRdb reprocessed the 5' RACE reads via MiXCR and lists one record per CDR3 protein. This table holds more than 350,000 distinct CDR3 sequences, about 9.9% found once. This clonotype was obtained from a man aged 18 to 30 who received the YFV17D yellow fever vaccine. This chain uses TRBV5-1 with TRBJ1-4; 8 bases map to TRBD1. Sample: PBMCs, taken on the day of the first yellow fever vaccination. For the CDR3, the DNA is TGCGCCAGCAGCTTGACACCGGGACAGGCTAATGAAAAACTGTTTTTT. It is translated as CASSLTPGQANEKLFF.